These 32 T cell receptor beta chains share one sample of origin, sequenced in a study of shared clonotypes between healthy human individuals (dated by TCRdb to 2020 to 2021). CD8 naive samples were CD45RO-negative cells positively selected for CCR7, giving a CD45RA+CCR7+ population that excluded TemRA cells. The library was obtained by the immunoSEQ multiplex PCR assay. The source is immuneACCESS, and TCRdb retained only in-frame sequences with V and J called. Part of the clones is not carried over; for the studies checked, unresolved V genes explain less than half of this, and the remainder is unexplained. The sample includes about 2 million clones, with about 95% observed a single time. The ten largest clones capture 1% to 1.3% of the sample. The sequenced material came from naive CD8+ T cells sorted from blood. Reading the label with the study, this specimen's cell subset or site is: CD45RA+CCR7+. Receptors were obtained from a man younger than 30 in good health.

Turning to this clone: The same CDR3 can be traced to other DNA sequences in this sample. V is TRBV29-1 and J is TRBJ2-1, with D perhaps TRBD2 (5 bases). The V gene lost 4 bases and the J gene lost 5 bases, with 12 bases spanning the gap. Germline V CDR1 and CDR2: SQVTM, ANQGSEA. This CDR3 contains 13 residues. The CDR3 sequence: CSVVRIGDNEQFF. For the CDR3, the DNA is TGCAGCGTTGTTAGAATCGGGGACAATGAGCAGTTCTTC.

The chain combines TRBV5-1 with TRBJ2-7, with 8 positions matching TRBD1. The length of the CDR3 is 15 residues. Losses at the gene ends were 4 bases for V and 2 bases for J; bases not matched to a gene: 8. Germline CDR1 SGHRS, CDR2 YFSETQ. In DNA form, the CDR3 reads TGCGCCAGCAGCGCACCCCGACAGGGGCCCTACGAGCAGTACTTC. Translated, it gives CASSAPRQGPYEQYF. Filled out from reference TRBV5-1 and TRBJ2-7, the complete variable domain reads KAGVTQTPRYLIKTRGQQVTLSCSPISGHRSVSWYQQTPGQGLQFLFEYFSETQRNKGNFPGRFSGRQFSNSRSEMNVSTLELGDSALYLCASSAPRQGPYEQYFGPGTRLTVT.

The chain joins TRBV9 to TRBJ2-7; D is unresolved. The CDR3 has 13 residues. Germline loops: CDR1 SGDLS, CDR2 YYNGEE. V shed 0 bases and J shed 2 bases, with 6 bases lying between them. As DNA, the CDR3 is TGTGCCAGCAGCGTAGGATTTACCTACGAGCAGTACTTC. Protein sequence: CASSVGFTYEQYF.

Here the CDR3 reads CASSPIGGESPLHF. DNA for the CDR3: TGTGCCAGCAGCCCGATAGGGGGCGAATCACCCCTCCACTTT. The rearrangement links TRBV27 to TRBJ1-6; 7 nucleotides match TRBD1. The trim removed 6 bases at V and 10 bases at J, leaving 9 bases unmatched. Germline CDR1 reads MNHEY; CDR2 reads SMNVEV (reference sequence). CDR3 size: 14 residues.

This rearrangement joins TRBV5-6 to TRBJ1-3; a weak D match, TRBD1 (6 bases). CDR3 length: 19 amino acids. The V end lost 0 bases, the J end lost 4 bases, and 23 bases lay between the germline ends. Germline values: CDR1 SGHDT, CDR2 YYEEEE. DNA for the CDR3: TGTGCCAGCAGCTTGGCTATTAGGGGACATTTCATGGACGGAAACACCATATATTTT. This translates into CASSLAIRGHFMDGNTIYF.

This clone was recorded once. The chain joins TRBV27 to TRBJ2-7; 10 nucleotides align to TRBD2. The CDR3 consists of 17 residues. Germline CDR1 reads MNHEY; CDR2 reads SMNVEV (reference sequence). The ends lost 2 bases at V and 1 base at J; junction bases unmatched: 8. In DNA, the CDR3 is TGTGCCAGCAGTTTAAAACGCTTAGCGGGAGGATCCTACGAGCAGTACTTC. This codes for CASSLKRLAGGSYEQYF.

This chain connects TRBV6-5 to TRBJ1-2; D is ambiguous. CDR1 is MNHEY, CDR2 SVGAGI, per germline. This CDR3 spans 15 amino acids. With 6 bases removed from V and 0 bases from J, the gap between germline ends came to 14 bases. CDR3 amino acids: CASRSLDVTNYGYTF. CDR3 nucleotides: TGTGCCAGCAGGTCCCTGGACGTTACTAACTATGGCTACACCTTC.

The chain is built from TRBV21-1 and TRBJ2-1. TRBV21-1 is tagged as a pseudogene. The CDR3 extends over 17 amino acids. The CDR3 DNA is TGTGCCAGCAGCAAAGACACTTCAGGGACGTGTCACAATGAGCAGTTCTTC. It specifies CASSKDTSGTCHNEQFF.

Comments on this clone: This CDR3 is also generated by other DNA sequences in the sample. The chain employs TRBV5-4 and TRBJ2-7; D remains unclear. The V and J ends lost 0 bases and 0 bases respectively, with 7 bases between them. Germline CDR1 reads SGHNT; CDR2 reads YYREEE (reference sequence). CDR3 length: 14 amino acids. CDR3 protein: CASSLEGSSYEQYF. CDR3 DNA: TGTGCCAGCAGCTTGGAGGGCTCCTCCTACGAGCAGTACTTC.

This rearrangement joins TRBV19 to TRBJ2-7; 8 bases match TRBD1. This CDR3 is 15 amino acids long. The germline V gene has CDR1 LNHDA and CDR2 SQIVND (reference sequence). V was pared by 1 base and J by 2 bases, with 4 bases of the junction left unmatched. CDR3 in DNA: TGTGCCAGTAGTATAGCTCTCAGGGGGCCCTACGAGCAGTACTTC. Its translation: CASSIALRGPYEQYF.

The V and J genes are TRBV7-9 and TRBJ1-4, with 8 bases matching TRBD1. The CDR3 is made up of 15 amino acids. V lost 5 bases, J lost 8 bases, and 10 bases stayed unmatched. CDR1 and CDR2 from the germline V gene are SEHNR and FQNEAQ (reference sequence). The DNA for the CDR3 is TGTGCCAGCAGCGATCGACAGGGGCGAGACGAAAAACTGTTTTTT. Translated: CASSDRQGRDEKLFF.

CDR3 sequence (DNA): TGTGCCAGCAGTTTGCCGGGCCGATACAATCAGCCCCAGCATTTT. Amino acids: CASSLPGRYNQPQHF. The chain joins TRBV27 to TRBJ1-5; no reliable D call. The CDR3 extends over 15 amino acids. V shed 3 bases and J shed 3 bases, with 12 bases lying between them. The V gene's germline CDR1 is MNHEY and CDR2 SMNVEV (reference sequence).

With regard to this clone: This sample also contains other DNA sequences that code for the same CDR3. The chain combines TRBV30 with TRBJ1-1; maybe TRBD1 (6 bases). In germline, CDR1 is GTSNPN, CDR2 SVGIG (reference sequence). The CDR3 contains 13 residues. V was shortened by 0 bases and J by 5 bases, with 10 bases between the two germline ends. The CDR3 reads CAWSVLGGTEAFF. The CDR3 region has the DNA TGTGCCTGGAGTGTACTAGGGGGTACTGAAGCTTTCTTT.

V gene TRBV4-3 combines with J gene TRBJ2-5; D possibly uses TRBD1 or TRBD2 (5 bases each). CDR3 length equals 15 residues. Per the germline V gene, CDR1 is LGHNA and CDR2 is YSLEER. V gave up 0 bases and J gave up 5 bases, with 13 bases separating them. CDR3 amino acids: CASSQDGTAAETQYF. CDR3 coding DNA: TGCGCCAGCAGCCAAGACGGGACCGCGGCGGAGACCCAGTACTTC.

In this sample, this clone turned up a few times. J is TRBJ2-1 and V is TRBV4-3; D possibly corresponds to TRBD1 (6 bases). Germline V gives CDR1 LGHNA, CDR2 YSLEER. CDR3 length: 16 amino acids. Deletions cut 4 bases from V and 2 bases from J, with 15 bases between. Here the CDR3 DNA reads TGCGCCAGCAGCCTAGAGACAGGCCTGGCCTACAATGAGCAGTTCTTC. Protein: CASSLETGLAYNEQFF.

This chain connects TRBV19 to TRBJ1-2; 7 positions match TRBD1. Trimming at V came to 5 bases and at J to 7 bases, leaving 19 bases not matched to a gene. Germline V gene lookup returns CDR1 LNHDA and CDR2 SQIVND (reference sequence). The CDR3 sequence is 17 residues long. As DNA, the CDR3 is TGTGCCAGTAGTCCCTCCGGGACAGCCCCCGTCCCCTCTGGCTACACCTTC. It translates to CASSPSGTAPVPSGYTF.

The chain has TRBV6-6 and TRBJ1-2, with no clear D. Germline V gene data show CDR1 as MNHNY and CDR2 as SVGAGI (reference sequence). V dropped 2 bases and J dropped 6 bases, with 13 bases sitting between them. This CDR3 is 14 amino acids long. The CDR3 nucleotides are TGTGCCAGCAGTTACCCGACTCCTGGACATGGCTACACCTTC. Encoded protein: CASSYPTPGHGYTF.

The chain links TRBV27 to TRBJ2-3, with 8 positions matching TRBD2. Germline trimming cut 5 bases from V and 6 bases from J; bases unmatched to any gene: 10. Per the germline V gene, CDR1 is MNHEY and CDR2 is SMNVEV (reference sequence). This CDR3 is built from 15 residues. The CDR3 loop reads CASSIHLAGGDTQYF. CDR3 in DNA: TGTGCCAGCAGTATACATCTAGCGGGTGGGGATACGCAGTATTTT.

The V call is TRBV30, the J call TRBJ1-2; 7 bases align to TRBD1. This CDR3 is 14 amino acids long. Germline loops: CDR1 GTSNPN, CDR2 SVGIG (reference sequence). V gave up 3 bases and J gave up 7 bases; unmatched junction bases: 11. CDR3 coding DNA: TGTGCCTGGAGCGGCCTACAGGGGATGCGTGGCTACACCTTC. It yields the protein CAWSGLQGMRGYTF.

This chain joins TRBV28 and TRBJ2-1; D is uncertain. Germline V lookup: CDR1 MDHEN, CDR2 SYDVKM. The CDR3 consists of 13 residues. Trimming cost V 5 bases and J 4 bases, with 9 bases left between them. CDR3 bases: TGTGCCAGCAGTCTCCGATCTTACAATGAGCAGTTCTTC. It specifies CASSLRSYNEQFF.

CDR3 nucleotide sequence: TGTGCCAGCAGTGCGTTTGATAGCGGGAGTTACGAGCAGTACTTC. Amino acid sequence: CASSAFDSGSYEQYF. The chain recombines TRBV28 with TRBJ2-7; 9 nucleotides align to TRBD2. V lost 5 bases and J lost 4; bases outside the gene matches: 9. The CDR3 has 15 residues. Germline CDR1 MDHEN, CDR2 SYDVKM.

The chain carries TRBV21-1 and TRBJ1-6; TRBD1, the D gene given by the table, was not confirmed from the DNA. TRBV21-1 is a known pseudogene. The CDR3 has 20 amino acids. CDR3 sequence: CASSKVGGGDLIPYNSPLHF. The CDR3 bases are TGTGCCAGCAGCAAAGTCGGAGGGGGCGACCTAATTCCCTATAATTCACCCCTCCACTTT.

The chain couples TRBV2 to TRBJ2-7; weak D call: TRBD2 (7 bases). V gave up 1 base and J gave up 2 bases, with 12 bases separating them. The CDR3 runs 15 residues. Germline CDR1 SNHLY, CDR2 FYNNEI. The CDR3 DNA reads TGTGCCAGCAGTGAAGGGAAGGGGGGGGCCTACGAGCAGTACTTC. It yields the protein CASSEGKGGAYEQYF.

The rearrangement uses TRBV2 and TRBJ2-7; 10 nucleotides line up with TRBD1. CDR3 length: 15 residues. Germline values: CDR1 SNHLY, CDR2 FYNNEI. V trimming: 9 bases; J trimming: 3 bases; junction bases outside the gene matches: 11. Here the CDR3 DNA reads TGTGCCAGGGGACAGGGGAGTGGTACTGGCTACGAGCAGTACTTC. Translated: CARGQGSGTGYEQYF.

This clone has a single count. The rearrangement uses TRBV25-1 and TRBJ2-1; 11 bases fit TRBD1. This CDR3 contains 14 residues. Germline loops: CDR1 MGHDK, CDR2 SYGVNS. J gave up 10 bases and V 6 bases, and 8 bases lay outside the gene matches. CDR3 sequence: CASSQSGTGGEQFF. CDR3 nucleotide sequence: TGTGCCAGCAGCCAGTCCGGGACAGGGGGGGAGCAGTTCTTC.

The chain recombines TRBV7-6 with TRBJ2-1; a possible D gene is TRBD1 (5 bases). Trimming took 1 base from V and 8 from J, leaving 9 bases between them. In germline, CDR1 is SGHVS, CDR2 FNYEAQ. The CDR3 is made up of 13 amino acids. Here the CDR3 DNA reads TGTGCCAGCAGCTTAGGGGCAGGGTATGAGCAGTTCTTC. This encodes CASSLGAGYEQFF.

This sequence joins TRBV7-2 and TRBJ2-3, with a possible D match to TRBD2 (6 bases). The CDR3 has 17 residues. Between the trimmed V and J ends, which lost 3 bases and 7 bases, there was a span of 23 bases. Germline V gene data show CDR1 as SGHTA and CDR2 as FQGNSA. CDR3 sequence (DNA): TGTGCCAGCAGCTTCGGCCCCCCGCGCGGGATAGGGAATACGCAGTATTTT. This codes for CASSFGPPRGIGNTQYF.

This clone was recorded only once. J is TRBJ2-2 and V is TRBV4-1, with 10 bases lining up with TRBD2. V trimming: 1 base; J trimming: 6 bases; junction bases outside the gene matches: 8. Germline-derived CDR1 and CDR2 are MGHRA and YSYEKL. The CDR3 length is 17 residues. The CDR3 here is CASSQAASSGRPGELFF. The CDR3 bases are TGCGCCAGCAGCCAAGCGGCGTCTAGCGGGAGACCCGGGGAGCTGTTTTTT.

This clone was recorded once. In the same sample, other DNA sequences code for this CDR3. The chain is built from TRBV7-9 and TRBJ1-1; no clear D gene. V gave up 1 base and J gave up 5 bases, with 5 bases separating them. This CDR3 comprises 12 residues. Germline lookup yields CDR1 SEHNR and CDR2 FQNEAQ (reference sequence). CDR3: CASSLGRTEAFF. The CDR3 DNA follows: TGTGCCAGCAGCTTAGGCAGGACTGAAGCTTTCTTT.

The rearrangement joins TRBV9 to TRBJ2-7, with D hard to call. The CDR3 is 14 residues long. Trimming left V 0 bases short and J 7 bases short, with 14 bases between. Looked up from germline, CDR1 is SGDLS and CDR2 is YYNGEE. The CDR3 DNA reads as TGTGCCAGCAGCGTAGCCGCGGCGACCCTAGAGCAGTACTTC. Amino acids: CASSVAAATLEQYF.

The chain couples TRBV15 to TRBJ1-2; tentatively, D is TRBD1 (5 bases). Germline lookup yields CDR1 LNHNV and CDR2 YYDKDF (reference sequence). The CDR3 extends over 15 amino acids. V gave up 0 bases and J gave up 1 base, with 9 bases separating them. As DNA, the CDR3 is TGTGCCACCAGCAGAGAGGGGCTACTTAACTATGGCTACACCTTC. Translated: CATSREGLLNYGYTF.

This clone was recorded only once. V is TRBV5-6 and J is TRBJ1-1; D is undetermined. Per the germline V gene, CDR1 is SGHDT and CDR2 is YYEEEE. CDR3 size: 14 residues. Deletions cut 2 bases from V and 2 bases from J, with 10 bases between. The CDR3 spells CASSFGQTNTEAFF. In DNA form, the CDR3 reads TGTGCCAGCAGCTTTGGTCAGACCAACACTGAAGCTTTCTTT.